This T cell receptor beta chain was profiled in a study of T cell changes during pregnancy in multiple sclerosis. Losses at the gene ends were 0 bases for V and 5 bases for J; bases not matched to a gene: 5. CDR3 length: 15 amino acids. Germline CDR1 SGDLS, CDR2 YYNGEE. This clone was found once. The identical CDR3 is also encoded by other nucleotide sequences in the sample. Assay used: immunoSEQ multiplex PCR; TCRdb lists only in-frame clones, some missing. This table has 85,000 to 100,000 clones, around 94% appearing once. The source was peripheral blood, collected in the first trimester of pregnancy. The source is a female donor with multiple sclerosis, enrolled in a pregnancy study. V gene TRBV9 combines with J gene TRBJ2-5; TRBD2 matches at 9 bases. Here the CDR3 DNA reads TGTGCCAGCAGCGTAGAGGCGGGAGGGCCTGAGACCCAGTACTTC. It codes for CASSVEAGGPETQYF.